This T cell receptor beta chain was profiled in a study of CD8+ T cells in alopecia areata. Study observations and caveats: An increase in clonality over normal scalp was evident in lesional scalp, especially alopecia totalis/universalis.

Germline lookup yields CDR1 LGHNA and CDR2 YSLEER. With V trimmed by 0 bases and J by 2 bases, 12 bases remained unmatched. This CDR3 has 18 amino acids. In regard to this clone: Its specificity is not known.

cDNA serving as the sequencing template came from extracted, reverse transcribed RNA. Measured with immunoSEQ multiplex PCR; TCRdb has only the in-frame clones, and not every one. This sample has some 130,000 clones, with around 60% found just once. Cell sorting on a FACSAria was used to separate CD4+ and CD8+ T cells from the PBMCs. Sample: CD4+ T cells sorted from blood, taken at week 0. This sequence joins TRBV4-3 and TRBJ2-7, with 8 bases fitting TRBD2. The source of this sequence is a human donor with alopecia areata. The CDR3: CASSQDLPGSSGPYEQYF. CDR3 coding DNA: TGCGCCAGCAGCCAAGATCTTCCGGGGTCTAGCGGGCCCTACGAGCAGTACTTC.